These 24 T cell receptor beta chains share one sample of origin, sequenced in a study of T cell clonality in common variable immunodeficiency. Study results and limitations: Reportedly, TCR beta sequences from common variable immunodeficiency showed fewer deletions and N-nucleotide insertions.

Generated by immunoSEQ multiplex PCR, the TCRdb table keeps only in-frame clones and is missing some. The repertoire yields 9,500 to 15,000 clones, none seen only once; the top ten contain roughly 7.4%. No antigen is known for these receptors. The sequenced sample was peripheral blood mononuclear cells. The receptors come from a human donor with common variable immunodeficiency.

This clone was counted a few times. The read is 3 residues too short to cover the CDR3 end, so that end is filled in from the germline J gene. The chain joins TRBV30 to TRBJ1-1; possibly TRBD1 for D (6 bases). CDR3 length: 13 amino acids. Trimming left V 0 bases short and J 1 base short, with 6 bases between. The V gene's germline CDR1 is GTSNPN and CDR2 SVGIG (reference sequence). CDR3 loop: CAWSVQGNTEAFF. The CDR3 DNA, read in part, is TGTGCCTGGAGTGTACAGGGGAACACTGAA.

This clone was counted only a few times. This CDR3 is CASSIFDRENSPLHF. CDR3 bases read: TGTGCCAGTAGTATATTCGACAGGGAGAATTCACCC. This chain joins TRBV19 and TRBJ1-6; 7 bases are a match to TRBD1. Read coverage stops 3 residues before the CDR3 terminus; the germline J gene supplies the remainder. J was trimmed by 7 bases and V by 2 bases; bases with no gene match: 5. The CDR3 is 15 residues long. Germline-derived CDR1 and CDR2 are LNHDA and SQIVND (reference sequence).

The CDR3 DNA, read in part, is TGTGCCTGGAGTGTCGTCAGTTATGGC. Its protein product is CAWSVVSYG. The entire CDR3 is CAWSVVSYGYTF. This chain uses TRBV30 with TRBJ1-2; D unresolved. The read stops 3 residues short of the end of the CDR3; the missing end is completed from the germline J gene. The V end was cut by 0 bases, the J end by 5 bases, with 7 bases between. The germline CDR1 and CDR2 sequences are GTSNPN and SVGIG (reference sequence). CDR3 length: 12 residues.

A word on this clone: The observed sequence ends 3 residues before the CDR3 terminus, with the missing tail filled in from the germline J gene. This sequence joins TRBV19 and TRBJ2-1; 9 bases are shared with TRBD2. Germline CDR1 is LNHDA and CDR2 is SQIVND (reference sequence). V lost 2 bases, J lost 5 bases, and 7 bases stayed unmatched. The CDR3 sequence is 16 residues long. The sequenced CDR3 bases are TGTGCCAGTAGTATACCAGCGGGGGGAATCGACAATGAG. Its translation is CASSIPAGGIDNE. The CDR3 as a whole reads CASSIPAGGIDNEQFF.

This clone was picked up a small number of times. The observed sequence ends 3 residues before the CDR3 terminus, with the missing tail filled in from the germline J gene. Other DNA sequences within the sample encode an identical CDR3. V is TRBV18 and J is TRBJ2-7, with TRBD2 matching over 7 bases. Germline trimming cut 3 bases from V and 4 bases from J; bases unmatched to any gene: 0. This CDR3 is built from 12 residues. Per germline, CDR1 KGHSH and CDR2 LQKENI. The CDR3 loop is CASSPGGYEQYF. The CDR3 DNA, read in part, is TGTGCCAGCTCACCCGGGGGGTACGAG.

Notes on this clone: The read gets to within 3 residues of the CDR3 end, and the germline J gene fills in the rest. V is TRBV6-2 or TRBV6-3 and J is TRBJ1-1, with a weak D call TRBD1 (5 bases). Trimming pared 6 bases from V and 5 bases from J, leaving 22 bases between. CDR3 length equals 16 residues. Germline CDR1 is MNHEY and CDR2 is SVGEGT. CDR3 residues: CASRKSRRGRRTEAFF. Partial CDR3 DNA: TGTGCCAGCAGAAAAAGTCGGCGGGGGAGGAGAACTGAA.

As for this clone: The read halts 3 residues ahead of the CDR3 end, with the missing end drawn from the germline J gene. The rearrangement uses TRBV6-1 and TRBJ2-7, with 9 bases fitting TRBD2. Germline trimming cut 4 bases from V and 5 bases from J; bases unmatched to any gene: 6. CDR1 is MNHNS, CDR2 SASEGT, per germline. The CDR3 consists of 14 residues. This CDR3 reads CASSAASSGDEQYF. CDR3 DNA (partial): TGTGCCAGCAGTGCTGCGTCTAGCGGGGACGAG.

On this clone: The read terminates 3 residues before the CDR3 end, so the remaining end is supplied by the germline J gene. The rearrangement joins TRBV7-2 to TRBJ1-6; 8 nucleotides line up with TRBD1. V gave up 9 bases and J gave up 7 bases; unmatched junction bases: 5. CDR1 SGHTA and CDR2 FQGNSA come from the germline V gene. The CDR3 contains 13 residues. CDR3 DNA, as far as it was read: TGTGCCAGTGTAGGACAGGGAAATTCACCC. It translates to CASVGQGNSP. The full CDR3 is CASVGQGNSPLHF.

This clone was recorded a few times. The read halts 3 residues ahead of the CDR3 end, with the missing end drawn from the germline J gene. The chain links TRBV19 to TRBJ2-2; D not resolved. The CDR3 runs 16 residues. The V gene's germline CDR1 is LNHDA and CDR2 SQIVND (reference sequence). Trimming left V 5 bases short and J 2 bases short, with 15 bases between. The sequenced part of the CDR3 DNA is TGTGCCAGTAGTCCGATGCAGGTTGTTAACACCGGGGAG. Encoded protein: CASSPMQVVNTGE. The full-length CDR3 reads as CASSPMQVVNTGELFF.

This clone was picked up a small number of times. The read ends 3 residues early relative to the CDR3; the germline J gene fills the gap. The chain recombines TRBV18 with TRBJ2-3, with 9 bases fitting TRBD2. The CDR3 covers 15 residues. V was pared by 5 bases and J by 1 base, with 4 bases of the junction left unmatched. Germline values: CDR1 KGHSH, CDR2 LQKENI. The sequenced part of the CDR3 DNA is TGTGCCAGCTCAACAGGACTAGCGCGCACAGATACG. It encodes CASSTGLARTDT. The CDR3, in full, reads CASSTGLARTDTQYF.

For this clone: The CDR3 end lies 3 residues beyond the end of the read and is filled in from the germline J gene. The chain uses TRBV7-2 and TRBJ1-6; 9 bases match TRBD1. Trimming took 5 bases from V and 10 from J; bases not matched to a gene: 6. The CDR3 length is 14 residues. Germline CDR1 and CDR2: SGHTA and FQGNSA. CDR3 in amino acids: CASSPTGGRSPLHF. Incomplete CDR3 DNA: TGTGCCAGCAGCCCAACAGGGGGCCGGTCACCC.

This clone rates as medium-sized (0.01 to 0.1%). The sequenced fragment ends 3 residues before the CDR3 boundary, so the rest is inferred from the germline J gene. This sequence joins TRBV7-2 and TRBJ2-7; D remains unclear. Germline lookup yields CDR1 SGHTA and CDR2 FQGNSA. The CDR3 is made up of 12 amino acids. The germline V and J ends were trimmed by 6 bases and 5 bases, with 11 bases remaining between them. Partial CDR3 DNA: TGTGCCAGCAGTAATAGACTTAACGAG. Encoded protein: CASSNRLNE. The whole CDR3 sequence reads CASSNRLNEQYF.

This clone was counted between two and nine times. The read stops 3 residues short of the end of the CDR3; the missing end is completed from the germline J gene. V gene TRBV2 combines with J gene TRBJ2-7, with D unresolved. The CDR3 is 15 amino acids. Trimming left V 0 bases short and J 3 bases short, with 12 bases between. The V gene's germline CDR1 is SNHLY and CDR2 FYNNEI. This chain's CDR3 is CASSEAAYSFYEQYF. The DNA read from the CDR3 is TGTGCCAGCAGTGAAGCGGCGTACAGCTTCTACGAG.

This clone was seen a few times. The CDR3 end falls 3 residues outside the read, so it is completed with the germline J gene. V usage is TRBV7-7 and J usage is TRBJ2-7; D is perhaps TRBD1 (6 bases). CDR3 size: 13 residues. Looked up from germline, CDR1 is SSHAT and CDR2 is FNYEAQ (reference sequence). With 5 bases removed from V and 4 bases from J, the gap between germline ends came to 12 bases. CDR3 DNA (partial): TGTGCCAGCAGCAGAACCGACAGGTACGAG. Its translation: CASSRTDRYE. The CDR3 as a whole reads CASSRTDRYEQYF.

In its sample, this clone was seen many times. The read ends 3 residues early relative to the CDR3; the germline J gene fills the gap. The chain couples TRBV20-1 to TRBJ1-5; possibly TRBD1 for D (6 bases). Looked up from germline, CDR1 is DFQATT and CDR2 is SNEGSKA (reference sequence). The length of the CDR3 is 16 residues. The V and J ends lost 2 bases and 0 bases respectively, with 14 bases between them. The CDR3 bases that were read are TGCAGTGCTAGACCGAGACAGGTCCCTAGCAATCAGCCC. This translates into CSARPRQVPSNQP. The entire CDR3 is CSARPRQVPSNQPQHF.

There are a few counts of this clone. CDR3: CASSYDRDNSPLHF. CDR3 DNA, as far as it was read: TGTGCCAGCAGTTACGACAGGGATAATTCACCC. The rearrangement links TRBV6-2 or TRBV6-3 to TRBJ1-6; TRBD1 aligns across 7 bases. Read coverage stops 3 residues before the CDR3 terminus; the germline J gene supplies the remainder. J was trimmed by 5 bases and V by 2 bases; bases with no gene match: 0. The germline gives CDR1 MNHEY, CDR2 SVGEGT. The CDR3 loop spans 14 amino acids.

This clone was counted a few times. Read sequence stops 3 residues before the CDR3 end, and the germline J gene provides the missing end. The gene calls are TRBV19 and TRBJ2-7; 7 bases are shared with TRBD1. The CDR3 is made up of 15 amino acids. With V trimmed by 5 bases and J by 0 bases, 7 bases remained unmatched. The germline gives CDR1 LNHDA, CDR2 SQIVND (reference sequence). The CDR3: CASSSQGVPSYEQYF. The DNA read from the CDR3 is TGTGCCAGTAGTTCTCAGGGGGTCCCCTCCTACGAG.

This clone occurred a few times. The sequenced fragment ends 3 residues before the CDR3 boundary, so the rest is inferred from the germline J gene. The chain carries TRBV5-1 and TRBJ1-1; 10 positions agree with TRBD1. The CDR3 covers 16 residues. V trimming: 5 bases; J trimming: 3 bases; junction bases outside the gene matches: 10. Germline values: CDR1 SGHRS, CDR2 YFSETQ. The sequenced part of the CDR3 DNA is TGCGCCAGCAGATTAAGCCCGGGACAGGGGTACACTGAA. Translated, it gives CASRLSPGQGYTE. The complete CDR3 sequence is CASRLSPGQGYTEAFF.

This clone was detected only a few times. One end of the junction varies from germline; a read error may be responsible. The sequenced fragment ends 3 residues before the CDR3 boundary, so the rest is inferred from the germline J gene. This chain joins TRBV7-9 and TRBJ1-5, with D tentatively TRBD1 (5 bases). This CDR3 contains 13 residues. Germline V gene lookup returns CDR1 SEHNR and CDR2 FQNEAQ (reference sequence). The DNA read from the CDR3 is TGTTCCAGCAGCTTAGGACAATCCCAGCCC. Translation: CSSSLGQSQP. The whole CDR3 region reads CSSSLGQSQPQHF. Based on the CDR3 plus reference TRBV7-9 and TRBJ1-5, the full variable domain is DTGVSQNPRHKITKRGQNVTFRCDPISEHNRLYWYRQTLGQGPEFLTYFQNEAQLEKSRLLSDRFSAERPKGSFSTLEIQRTEQGDSAMYLCSSSLGQSQPQHFGDGTRLSIL.

This clone rates as medium-sized. The CDR3 is cut off 3 residues early in the read; its end comes from the germline J gene. The chain uses TRBV5-4 and TRBJ1-1, with a weak D call TRBD1 (5 bases). Trimming pared 4 bases from V and 1 base from J, leaving 8 bases between. The V gene's germline CDR1 is SGHNT and CDR2 YYREEE (reference sequence). The CDR3 runs 13 residues. The sequenced CDR3 bases are TGTGCCAGCAGCGTCGACAGGAACACTGAA. Translating gives CASSVDRNTE. The whole CDR3 sequence reads CASSVDRNTEAFF.

This clone has only a few counts. The read ends 3 residues early relative to the CDR3; the germline J gene fills the gap. The chain recombines TRBV6-2 or TRBV6-3 with TRBJ1-2; D not certain. Per the germline V gene, CDR1 is MNHEY and CDR2 is SVGEGT. The length of the CDR3 is 15 residues. This CDR3 reads CASIQVRDGRKGYTF. The sequenced part of the CDR3 DNA is TGTGCCAGCATTCAGGTCCGTGATGGCAGAAAGGGC.

This clone appeared a few times. The sequenced fragment ends 3 residues before the CDR3 boundary, so the rest is inferred from the germline J gene. The V and J genes are TRBV19 and TRBJ2-5, with 9 bases that match TRBD1. CDR3 length equals 17 residues. V gave up 7 bases and J gave up 5 bases; unmatched junction bases: 17. Per the germline V gene, CDR1 is LNHDA and CDR2 is SQIVND (reference sequence). CDR3 residues: CASTPGQGYSGGETQYF. CDR3 DNA, as far as it was read: TGTGCCAGTACTCCGGGACAGGGATACTCAGGGGGGGAGACC.

This clone was detected ten times or more. The read comes to an end 3 residues before the CDR3 does, leaving the germline J gene to fill in the end. The rearrangement joins TRBV29-1 to TRBJ2-7, with 9 bases identical to TRBD2. Trimming cost V 6 bases and J 3 bases; bases outside gene matches: 9. From germline, CDR1 is SQVTM and CDR2 ANQGSEA. This CDR3 has 14 residues. The CDR3 protein is CSVKGAGGRYEQYF. CDR3 DNA, as far as it was read: TGCAGCGTAAAAGGAGCGGGGGGCCGCTACGAG.

To note about this clone: The CDR3 end falls 3 residues outside the read, so it is completed with the germline J gene. The V gene is TRBV30, the J gene TRBJ2-3, with D hard to call. The germline CDR1 and CDR2 sequences are GTSNPN and SVGIG (reference sequence). V lost 0 bases and J lost 6, with 7 bases in between. This CDR3 has 12 residues. The CDR3 sequence is CAWSVQWDTQYF. The DNA read from the CDR3 is TGTGCCTGGAGTGTACAATGGGATACG.